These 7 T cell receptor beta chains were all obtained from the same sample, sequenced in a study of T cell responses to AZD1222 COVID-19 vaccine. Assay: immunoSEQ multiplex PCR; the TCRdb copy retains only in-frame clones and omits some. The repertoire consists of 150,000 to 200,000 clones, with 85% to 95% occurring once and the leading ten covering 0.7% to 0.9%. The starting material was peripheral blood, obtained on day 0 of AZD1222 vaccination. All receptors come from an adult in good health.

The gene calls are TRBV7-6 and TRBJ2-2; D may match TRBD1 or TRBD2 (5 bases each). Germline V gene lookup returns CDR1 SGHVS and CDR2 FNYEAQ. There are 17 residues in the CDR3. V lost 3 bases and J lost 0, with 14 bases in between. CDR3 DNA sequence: TGTGCCAGCAGCTTCTGGGGGAGAGGAGCGAACACCGGGGAGCTGTTTTTT. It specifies CASSFWGRGANTGELFF.

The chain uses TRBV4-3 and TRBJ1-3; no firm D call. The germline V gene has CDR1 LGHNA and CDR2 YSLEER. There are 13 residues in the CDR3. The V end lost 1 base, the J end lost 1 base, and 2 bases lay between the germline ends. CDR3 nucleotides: TGCGCCAGCAGCCAAGTTTCTGGAAACACCATATATTTT. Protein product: CASSQVSGNTIYF.

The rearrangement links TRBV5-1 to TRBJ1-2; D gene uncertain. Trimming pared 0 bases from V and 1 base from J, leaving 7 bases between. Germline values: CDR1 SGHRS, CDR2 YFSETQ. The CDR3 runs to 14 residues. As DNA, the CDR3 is TGCGCCAGCAGCTTGGAATGGGTTAACTATGGCTACACCTTC. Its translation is CASSLEWVNYGYTF.

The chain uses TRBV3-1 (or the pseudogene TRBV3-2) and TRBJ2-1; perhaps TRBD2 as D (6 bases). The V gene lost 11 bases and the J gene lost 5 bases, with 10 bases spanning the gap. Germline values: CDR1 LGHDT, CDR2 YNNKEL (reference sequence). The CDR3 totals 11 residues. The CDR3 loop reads CAAGLNNEQFF. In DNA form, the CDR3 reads TGTGCCGCGGGACTCAACAATGAGCAGTTCTTC.

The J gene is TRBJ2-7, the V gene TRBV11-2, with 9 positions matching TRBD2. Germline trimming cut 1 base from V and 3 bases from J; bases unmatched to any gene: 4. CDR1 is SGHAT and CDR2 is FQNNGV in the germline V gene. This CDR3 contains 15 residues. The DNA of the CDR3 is TGTGCCAGCAGCTTAGGGCTAGCGGGGAGCTACGAGCAGTACTTC. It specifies CASSLGLAGSYEQYF. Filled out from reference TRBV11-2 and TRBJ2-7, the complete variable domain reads EAGVAQSPRYKIIEKRQSVAFWCNPISGHATLYWYQQILGQGPKLLIQFQNNGVVDDSQLPKDRFSAERLKGVDSTLKIQPAKLEDSAVYLCASSLGLAGSYEQYFGPGTRLTVT.

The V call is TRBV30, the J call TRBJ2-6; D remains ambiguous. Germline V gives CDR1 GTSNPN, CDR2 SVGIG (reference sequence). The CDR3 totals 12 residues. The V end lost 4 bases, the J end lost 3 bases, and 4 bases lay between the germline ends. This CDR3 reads CAWKGGANVLTF. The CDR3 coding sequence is TGTGCCTGGAAAGGTGGGGCCAACGTCCTGACTTTC.

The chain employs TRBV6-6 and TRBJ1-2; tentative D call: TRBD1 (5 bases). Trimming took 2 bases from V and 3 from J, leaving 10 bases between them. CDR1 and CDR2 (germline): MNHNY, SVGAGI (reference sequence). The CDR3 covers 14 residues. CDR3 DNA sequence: TGTGCCAGCAGTTACATCCAGGGCGACTATGGCTACACCTTC. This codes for CASSYIQGDYGYTF.